This TCR beta chain was identified during a study of T cell repertoires in cytomegalovirus infection. J lost 1 base, V lost 3 bases, and 3 bases had no gene match. Per the germline V gene, CDR1 is DFQATT and CDR2 is SNEGSKA (reference sequence). The length of the CDR3 is 14 residues. TCRdb independently ran MiXCR on the reads; one entry per CDR3 protein. The sample shows approximately 250,000 distinct CDR3 sequences, over 20% of them seen only once. The gene calls are TRBV20-1 and TRBJ2-7; 10 bases fit TRBD2. The receptor was derived from a human donor in good health (CMV status not recorded). Some clones in this sample may be carry-over from other donors' samples. The specimen was CD8+ T cells from PBMCs. The CDR3 nucleotides read TGCAGTGCTAGCGAGCGGGGGGGTTCCTACGAGCAGTACTTC. Residues: CSASERGGSYEQYF.